This T cell receptor (beta chain) was retrieved from a study of blood T cell repertoires in COVID-19. This CDR3 contains 14 residues. Germline V lookup: CDR1 LNHNV, CDR2 YYDKDF (reference sequence). V shed 6 bases, J shed 4 bases, and the junction held 7 bases outside the gene matches. Assay used: immunoSEQ multiplex PCR; TCRdb lists only in-frame clones, some missing. The table lists 200,000 to 250,000 clones, roughly 89% of them singletons. The sample was PBMCs or T cells enriched from blood (not recorded which). This chain joins TRBV15 and TRBJ1-2; TRBD1 matches at 8 bases. The TCR was taken from a man aged 25-45 years who had been exposed to COVID-19. The CDR3 sequence: CATSHKTGGYGYTF. The CDR3 DNA reads TGTGCCACCAGTCACAAAACAGGGGGCTATGGCTACACCTTC.